The 8 T cell receptor beta chains below were found in one sample sequenced in a study of vaccination effects on CD4 cells after COVID-19. No antigen is known for these receptors. Antigen-specific CD4+ T cells were expanded (with viral peptide pools) by the ViraFEST assay ahead of sequencing. The authors isolated CD4+ T cells after more than eight days of culture. According to the study, vaccine recipients showed no prior SARS-CoV-2 infection and negative nucleocapsid antibodies. Measured with immunoSEQ multiplex PCR; TCRdb has only the in-frame clones, and not every one. Among under 70,000 clones listed, 75% were seen once. Material: CD4+ T cells from PBMCs cultured with HCoV-OC43 spike peptides, obtained before COVID-19 vaccination. Subset here: HCoV-OC43 spike overlapping peptide pool stimulation. Every receptor here comes from a human donor who received a COVID-19 vaccine.

This rearrangement joins TRBV24-1 to TRBJ1-6; D uncertain. Trimming took off 3 bases at V and 0 bases at J, with 14 bases between the two ends. Germline V gives CDR1 KGHDR, CDR2 SFDVKD. This CDR3 region has 18 residues. The DNA of the CDR3 is TGTGCCACCAGTGATCAAGGTTTTCCGAGCTCCTATAATTCACCCCTCCACTTT. Translating it yields CATSDQGFPSSYNSPLHF.

V and J are TRBV6-6 and TRBJ1-2, with 7 bases identical to TRBD1. The CDR3 length is 13 residues. Trimming removed 5 bases from V and 7 bases from J; junction bases left unmatched: 7. Germline V gene sequence: CDR1 MNHNY, CDR2 SVGAGI (reference sequence). CDR3: CASSHDRVAGYTF. The CDR3 nucleotides are TGTGCCAGCAGTCACGACAGGGTGGCTGGCTACACCTTC.

The rearrangement links TRBV5-1 to TRBJ2-5, with TRBD2 as a possible D gene (6 bases). Between the trimmed V and J ends, which lost 4 bases and 1 base, there was a span of 11 bases. This CDR3 has 14 amino acids. Germline CDR1 reads SGHRS; CDR2 reads YFSETQ. CDR3 DNA sequence: TGCGCCAGCAGCGCGGGACCCACCCAAGAGACCCAGTACTTC. As protein: CASSAGPTQETQYF.

V and J are TRBV30 and TRBJ2-1, with D unresolved. The germline gives CDR1 GTSNPN, CDR2 SVGIG (reference sequence). There are 10 residues in the CDR3. Trimming left V 2 bases short and J 10 bases short, with 6 bases between. CDR3 nucleotide sequence: TGTGCCTGGAGTCGTCGCGAGCAGTTCTTC. Encoded protein: CAWSRREQFF.

V is TRBV5-8 and J is TRBJ1-5; TRBD1 agrees at 7 bases. The V and J ends lost 3 bases and 3 bases, in that order; junction bases with no gene match: 6. The germline V gene encodes CDR1 SGHTS and CDR2 YDEGEE. The length of the CDR3 is 15 residues. The CDR3 sequence: CASSSDRALNQPQHF. As DNA, the CDR3 is TGTGCCAGCAGCTCAGACAGGGCACTCAATCAGCCCCAGCATTTT. Based on the CDR3 plus reference TRBV5-8 and TRBJ1-5, the full variable domain is EAGVTQSPTHLIKTRGQQATLRCSPISGHTSVYWYQQALGLGLQFLLWYDEGEERNRGNFPPRFSGRQFPNYSSELNVNALELEDSALYLCASSSDRALNQPQHFGDGTRLSIL.

The chain couples TRBV5-1 to TRBJ2-3, with D tentatively TRBD1 or TRBD2 (5 bases each). Germline lookup yields CDR1 SGHRS and CDR2 YFSETQ. V lost 0 bases, J lost 4 bases, and 12 bases lay in between. This CDR3 spans 15 amino acids. The CDR3, as DNA: TGCGCCAGCAGCTTGGAAGGGACCTGGTCAGATACGCAGTATTTT. Translated, it gives CASSLEGTWSDTQYF. Full variable domain (outside the CDR3, taken from reference TRBV5-1 and TRBJ2-3): KAGVTQTPRYLIKTRGQQVTLSCSPISGHRSVSWYQQTPGQGLQFLFEYFSETQRNKGNFPGRFSGRQFSNSRSEMNVSTLELGDSALYLCASSLEGTWSDTQYFGPGTRLTVL.

The gene calls are TRBV6-2 or TRBV6-3 and TRBJ1-1; unclear D gene. The CDR3 loop spans 13 amino acids. Germline V lookup: CDR1 MNHEY, CDR2 SVGEGT. Trimming removed 2 bases at V and 5 bases at J, with 9 bases between. The CDR3 bases are TGTGCCAGCAGTTACGGGGTGGTAACTGAAGCTTTCTTT. This gives the protein CASSYGVVTEAFF.

The V and J genes are TRBV6-5 and TRBJ2-7, with 8 bases aligning to TRBD1. Germline values: CDR1 MNHEY, CDR2 SVGAGI. The CDR3 is made up of 14 amino acids. V trimming: 5 bases; J trimming: 3 bases; junction bases outside the gene matches: 6. In DNA, the CDR3 is TGTGCCAGCAGTCCGGCCGGGACAGGCTACGAGCAGTACGTC. Translation gives CASSPAGTGYEQYV.